A single sample gave rise to the 2 T cell receptor beta chains below, sequenced in a study of blood T cell repertoires in COVID-19. Repertoires were generated with immunoSEQ multiplex PCR, while TCRdb's copy carries only in-frame clones and drops some. The table lists 100,000 to 150,000 clones, approximately 90% of them singletons. Sequencing was performed on peripheral blood. The source is a woman aged 80 or older with acute or convalescent COVID-19.

The CDR3 loop is CASSIAHGGADTQYF. The CDR3 DNA reads as TGTGCCAGTAGTATAGCCCACGGGGGAGCAGATACGCAGTATTTT. This chain uses TRBV19 with TRBJ2-3, with D possibly being TRBD2 (6 bases). The V gene lost 1 base and the J gene lost 4 bases, with 12 bases spanning the gap. Per the germline V gene, CDR1 is LNHDA and CDR2 is SQIVND (reference sequence). There are 15 residues in the CDR3.

This sequence joins TRBV19 and TRBJ1-2, with no clear D. Germline-derived CDR1 and CDR2 are LNHDA and SQIVND (reference sequence). CDR3 length: 16 amino acids. V gave up 3 bases and J gave up 3 bases, with 17 bases separating them. The CDR3 is CASSIGTAPGDYGYTF. In DNA, the CDR3 is TGTGCCAGTAGTATCGGAACAGCACCGGGAGACTATGGCTACACCTTC.